These 13 T cell receptor beta chains were sequenced from one sample in a study of radiotherapy plus CTLA-4 blockade in lung cancer. The method was immunoSEQ multiplex PCR; TCRdb's version includes in-frame clones alone and lacks a portion of them. The sample comprises over 85,000 clones, approximately 82% of which are singletons, and under 30% rests with the top ten. The sequencing here drew on peripheral blood, taken from a patient treated with radiotherapy plus ipilimumab. The receptors shown here come from a human donor with non-small cell lung cancer that progressed on radiotherapy plus ipilimumab.

This chain uses TRBV27 with TRBJ2-7; D gene unclear. The length of the CDR3 is 13 residues. The V end was cut by 3 bases, the J end by 3 bases, with 9 bases between. Per the germline V gene, CDR1 is MNHEY and CDR2 is SMNVEV (reference sequence). The DNA for the CDR3 is TGTGCCAGCAGTTTCGGCATCGACTACGAGCAGTACTTC. Its protein product is CASSFGIDYEQYF.

The chain uses TRBV18 and TRBJ1-1, with 7 bases that match TRBD1. The trim removed 5 bases at V and 4 bases at J, leaving 13 bases unmatched. The length of the CDR3 is 16 residues. Germline values: CDR1 KGHSH, CDR2 LQKENI. The CDR3 DNA sequence: TGTGCCAGCTCAGCACAGGGGATACGTTCTAGCACTGAAGCTTTCTTT. It is translated as CASSAQGIRSSTEAFF. The whole variable domain, remainder taken from reference TRBV18 and TRBJ1-1, is NAGVMQNPRHLVRRRGQEARLRCSPMKGHSHVYWYRQLPEEGLKFMVYLQKENIIDESGMPKERFSAEFPKEGPSILRIQQVVRGDSAAYFCASSAQGIRSSTEAFFGQGTRLTVV.

This chain connects TRBV25-1 to TRBJ2-5, with 9 bases fitting TRBD1. The CDR3 is made up of 16 amino acids. Germline trimming cut 2 bases from V and 4 bases from J; bases unmatched to any gene: 8. Germline loops: CDR1 MGHDK, CDR2 SYGVNS. The DNA for the CDR3 is TGTGCCAGCAGTGAACCACAGGGGGCGGTCGGAGAGACCCAGTACTTC. This translates into CASSEPQGAVGETQYF.

The gene calls are TRBV6-4 and TRBJ1-2; the D is unclear. This CDR3 is 15 amino acids long. V was clipped by 6 bases and J by 3 bases, with 17 bases between them. The germline V gene encodes CDR1 MRHNA and CDR2 SNTAGT. DNA of the CDR3: TGTGCCAGCAGAGTCGACGTCTCGGGAGACTATGGCTACACCTTC. This gives the protein CASRVDVSGDYGYTF.

This clone was counted ten times or more. The chain combines TRBV6-4 with TRBJ2-5; TRBD1 might be the D (5 bases). CDR1 is MRHNA, CDR2 SNTAGT, per germline. Trimming removed 4 bases at V and 7 bases at J, with 22 bases between. The CDR3 is made up of 16 amino acids. As DNA, the CDR3 is TGTGCCAGCAGTGTGGTAGGGGAAAAAGAGATCGGGACCCAGTACTTC. The encoded protein is CASSVVGEKEIGTQYF.

This rearrangement joins TRBV5-4 to TRBJ1-2, with unresolved D. Deletions cut 0 bases from V and 6 bases from J, with 3 bases between. CDR3 length equals 11 residues. The germline CDR1 and CDR2 sequences are SGHNT and YYREEE (reference sequence). CDR3: CASSLEDGYTF. Here the CDR3 DNA reads TGTGCCAGCAGCTTGGAGGATGGCTACACCTTC.

The rearrangement links TRBV6-6 to TRBJ2-7; 9 bases agree with TRBD2. Germline CDR1 MNHNY, CDR2 SVGAGI (reference sequence). The CDR3 is made up of 16 amino acids. In DNA, the CDR3 is TGTGCCAGCAGTAACTCTGGGCCTAGCGGGATCTACGAGCAGTACGTC. Translation gives CASSNSGPSGIYEQYV.

This sequence joins TRBV6-1 and TRBJ2-1; 9 nucleotides agree with TRBD2. The CDR3 spans 13 residues. Germline lookup yields CDR1 MNHNS and CDR2 SASEGT. The trim removed 5 bases at V and 12 bases at J, leaving 8 bases unmatched. The CDR3 reads CASSTLAGEVQFF. The DNA of the CDR3 is TGTGCCAGCAGTACGTTAGCGGGAGAGGTGCAGTTCTTC.

The rearrangement joins TRBV9 to TRBJ1-1, with D possibly being TRBD1 (5 bases). Looked up from germline, CDR1 is SGDLS and CDR2 is YYNGEE. V lost 0 bases and J 4 bases, leaving 13 bases between the germline ends. The length of the CDR3 is 15 residues. The DNA of the CDR3 is TGTGCCAGCAGCGTAGGGGGCCAGGGAATCACTGAAGCTTTCTTT. Its translation: CASSVGGQGITEAFF.

The V gene is TRBV7-6, the J gene TRBJ2-7, with 10 bases identical to TRBD2. There are 15 residues in the CDR3. The germline V gene encodes CDR1 SGHVS and CDR2 FNYEAQ. With 1 base clipped from V and 6 bases from J, the junction kept 6 bases outside the gene matches. The CDR3 loop reads CASSLESGRASEQYF. As DNA, the CDR3 is TGTGCCAGCAGCTTAGAAAGCGGGAGGGCTTCCGAGCAGTACTTC.

The chain couples TRBV29-1 to TRBJ1-2; 8 nucleotides line up with TRBD1. Per germline, CDR1 SQVTM and CDR2 ANQGSEA. The length of the CDR3 is 13 residues. J was trimmed by 5 bases and V by 3 bases; bases with no gene match: 5. The CDR3 DNA follows: TGCAGCGTTGACCCTGACAGGGGTTATGGCTACACCTTC. It encodes CSVDPDRGYGYTF.

The V and J genes are TRBV30 and TRBJ1-1; D ambiguous. The CDR3 totals 12 residues. V lost 0 bases and J 7 bases, leaving 9 bases between the germline ends. Germline lookup yields CDR1 GTSNPN and CDR2 SVGIG (reference sequence). Here the CDR3 reads CAWSVLQDEAFF. The CDR3 nucleotides read TGTGCCTGGAGTGTACTTCAGGATGAAGCTTTCTTT.

The chain employs TRBV21-1 and TRBJ2-7; the tabulated D call, TRBD1, remains unverified against the DNA. TRBV21-1 is a pseudogene locus. The CDR3 has 15 amino acids. The chain's CDR3 is CASRKGGQGAYEQYV. Written as DNA, the CDR3 is TGTGCCAGCAGGAAAGGGGGGCAGGGGGCCTACGAGCAGTACGTC.